One sample yielded the 19 T cell receptor beta chains listed below, sequenced in a study of tumor-infiltrating lymphocytes in primary liver carcinoma. Germline DNA was also extracted, with blood RNA taken from unsorted whole blood. The input was 500 ng total RNA; TCR beta cDNA was made from it with a constant-region primer. For TCR beta, libraries were produced by three nested multiplex PCR rounds using slightly modified ARM-PCR. The first two PCR rounds used TRBV1-TRBV30 primers with a Cbeta primer, roughly 10 cycles each. One entry per CDR3 protein results from TCRdb running MiXCR on the multiplex PCR reads. The sample shows approximately 320,000 distinct CDR3 sequences, 58% of them seen only once. Sequences were obtained from peripheral blood. The receptors originated from a woman under 40 with primary liver carcinoma and hepatitis B virus infection.

The rearrangement uses TRBV7-9 and TRBJ2-7, with D maybe TRBD2 (6 bases). Germline lookup yields CDR1 SEHNR and CDR2 FQNEAQ (reference sequence). Trimming cost V 5 bases and J 5 bases, with 13 bases left between them. The CDR3 totals 13 residues. CDR3 nucleotide sequence: TGTGCCAGCAGCGCACCCACGGGGGACGAGCAGTACTTC. Amino acids: CASSAPTGDEQYF.

The sample holds a few counts of this clonotype. J is TRBJ1-4 and V is TRBV28; D is unresolved. Germline V CDR1 and CDR2: MDHEN, SYDVKM. The CDR3 has 16 residues. Trimming pared 4 bases from V and 0 bases from J, leaving 12 bases between. Written as DNA, the CDR3 is TGTGCCAGCAGTTCCTTCACAGCCGCAACTAATGAAAAACTGTTTTTT. This encodes CASSSFTAATNEKLFF.

This clonotype was seen at least ten times. This chain connects TRBV11-2 to TRBJ2-1, with 11 positions matching TRBD2. Germline V gene data show CDR1 as SGHAT and CDR2 as FQNNGV. With V trimmed by 5 bases and J by 7 bases, 10 bases remained unmatched. The CDR3 loop spans 16 amino acids. This CDR3 reads CASSQKRLAGGNEQFF. The CDR3 DNA follows: TGTGCCAGCAGCCAGAAGAGGCTAGCGGGAGGTAATGAGCAGTTCTTC.

The chain carries TRBV4-2 and TRBJ1-1; TRBD1 matches at 12 bases. Germline V gene lookup returns CDR1 LGHNA and CDR2 YNFKEQ. CDR3 length: 19 residues. V lost 4 bases to trimming and J lost 5 bases; unmatched junction nucleotides: 17. CDR3 bases: TGTGCCAGCAGCCTCACACAGGGGACAGGGGGCTCGGCATGGACTGAAGCTTTCTTT. Its translation: CASSLTQGTGGSAWTEAFF.

Regarding this clonotype: A much bigger clone sits one base away, suggesting this may be a read error. The chain recombines TRBV5-6 with TRBJ2-3; a weak D match, TRBD1 (6 bases). CDR1 and CDR2 from the germline V gene are SGHDT and YYEEEE. Trimming took off 2 bases at V and 0 bases at J, with 10 bases between the two ends. There are 15 residues in the CDR3. The CDR3 DNA sequence: TGTGCCAGCAGCTTAGTCGGACAGAGCACAGATACGCAGTATTTT. This sequence encodes CASSLVGQSTDTQYF.

A remark on this clonotype: A read error may be the cause here, since a much bigger clone is one base away. The chain joins TRBV6-1 to TRBJ1-2; D remains ambiguous. The CDR3 loop spans 12 amino acids. CDR1 is MNHNS and CDR2 is SASEGT in the germline V gene. Here the CDR3 reads CPSTQAGYGYTF. CDR3 in DNA: TGTCCCAGCACCCAAGCGGGCTATGGCTACACCTTC.

This clonotype appeared a single time. This may stem from a read error, because a much larger clone lies one nucleotide away. The chain links TRBV12-3 or TRBV12-4 to TRBJ2-4; TRBD2 is a possible D gene (5 bases). The CDR3 has 14 amino acids. V lost 2 bases, J lost 6 bases, and 11 bases lay in between. CDR3 amino acids: CASSLKDSGNIQYF. The CDR3 nucleotides are TGTGCCAGCAGTTTAAAGGACTCTGGAAACATTCAGTACTTC.

In its sample, this clonotype was seen a few times. This chain uses TRBV12-3 or TRBV12-4 with TRBJ2-3, with D possibly matching TRBD1 (6 bases). The CDR3 loop spans 15 amino acids. Trimming left V 6 bases short and J 7 bases short, with 20 bases between. CDR3 DNA sequence: TGTGCCAGCAGGGCGTCTGGGGGCCCAGCCAATACGCAGTATTTT. This sequence encodes CASRASGGPANTQYF.

This clonotype was detected a few times. The J gene is TRBJ2-2, the V gene TRBV12-3 or TRBV12-4, with 8 bases that match TRBD2. The CDR3 has 15 amino acids. V was clipped by 3 bases and J by 8 bases; unmatched bases: 8. The CDR3, as DNA: TGTGCCAGCAGTTTCACCAGCGGGAGTCGGGGGGAGCTGTTTTTT. Amino acid sequence: CASSFTSGSRGELFF.

This chain links TRBV28 with TRBJ1-1; 7 nucleotides agree with TRBD1. CDR1 is MDHEN, CDR2 SYDVKM, per germline. CDR3 length: 14 residues. Unmatched junction bases numbered 9, after V lost 6 bases and J lost 5 bases. For the CDR3, the DNA is TGTGCCAGCAGCCCCGACAGGGTTCTTACTGAAGCTTTCTTT. It translates to CASSPDRVLTEAFF.

The CDR3 region is CTAGVAGWLIGTDTQYF. CDR3 DNA: TGTACAGCTGGAGTAGCGGGATGGCTTATAGGCACAGATACGCAGTATTTT. The chain carries TRBV11-2 and TRBJ2-3; 8 bases map to TRBD2. The CDR3 contains 17 residues. Germline V gene data show CDR1 as SGHAT and CDR2 as FQNNGV.

A remark on this clonotype: A read error may explain this, as a much larger clone is one base away. The chain has TRBV6-1 and TRBJ1-3; D might be TRBD1 (6 bases). Per the germline V gene, CDR1 is MNHNS and CDR2 is SASEGT. The CDR3 has 13 amino acids. CDR3 sequence: CTSSGTTGNTIYF. CDR3 nucleotides: TGTACCAGCTCCGGGACAACAGGAAACACCATATATTTT.

This clonotype was detected a few times. V gene TRBV7-8 combines with J gene TRBJ2-1, with unresolved D. The CDR3 runs to 15 residues. With 1 base removed from V and 7 bases from J, the gap between germline ends came to 14 bases. Per germline, CDR1 SGHVS and CDR2 FQNEAQ. The CDR3 DNA is TGTGCCAGCAGCTTAGGGGTCGGGCCCTCGAATGAGCAGTTCTTC. This sequence encodes CASSLGVGPSNEQFF.

This clonotype came up a few times. The gene calls are TRBV5-5 and TRBJ2-2; D uncertain. CDR3 length: 16 residues. V lost 1 base to trimming and J lost 0 bases, with 10 bases between them. CDR1 is SGHKS, CDR2 YYEKEE, per germline (reference sequence). For the CDR3, the DNA is TGTGCCAGCAGCTTGCTTATCTATACGAACACCGGGGAGCTGTTTTTT. Protein: CASSLLIYTNTGELFF.

With regard to this clonotype: The missing conserved phenylalanine or tryptophan at the end of this CDR3 makes a read error likely. No DNA is shown, since the ends of the CDR3 on it are uncertain; the CDR3 is the one TCRdb lists. The chain couples TRBV29-1 to TRBJ1-5; the table gives TRBD1 as D, unverified against the DNA. Germline CDR1 and CDR2: SQVTM and ANQGSEA. Inclusive of both ends, the CDR3 amounts to 13 amino acids. CDR3 protein: CSVRQGTNQPQRC.

About this clonotype: A read error may produce the germline difference seen at one junction end. Here the CDR3 reads CVSSLDGELAGHEQFF. CDR3 nucleotide sequence: TGTGTCAGCAGCTTAGATGGGGAACTAGCGGGGCATGAGCAGTTCTTC. The J gene is TRBJ2-1, the V gene TRBV11-2; 10 bases line up with TRBD2. This CDR3 is 16 amino acids long. Germline V CDR1 and CDR2: SGHAT, FQNNGV.

For this clonotype: Germline and junction disagree at one end, which may indicate a read error. The J gene is TRBJ1-1, the V gene TRBV4-1; weak D call: TRBD1 (5 bases). This CDR3 is 15 amino acids long. Germline lookup yields CDR1 MGHRA and CDR2 YSYEKL. The DNA of the CDR3 is TGCGCCAGCAGCCAAGCTGGAAAAGGCGGGACTGAAGCTTCCTTT. Its translation: CASSQAGKGGTEASF.

To note about this clonotype: The CDR3 carries no conserved terminal phenylalanine or tryptophan, so it likely arises from a read error. The chain combines TRBV14 with TRBJ1-5; D unclear. This CDR3 has 12 residues. CDR1 is SGHDN, CDR2 FVKESK, per germline. The CDR3 is CASSQTNQPQHY. The CDR3 nucleotides read TGTGCCAGTAGCCAAACTAATCAGCCCCAGCATTAT.

This clonotype was observed once. The V call is TRBV5-5, the J call TRBJ1-1, with unresolved D. V lost 4 bases and J 14 bases, leaving 21 bases between the germline ends. Germline CDR1 and CDR2: SGHKS and YYEKEE (reference sequence). The CDR3 consists of 13 residues. The CDR3: CASSLDGITDAFF. DNA for the CDR3: TGTGCCAGCAGCCTGGACGGGATCACTGATGCATTCTTT. The full variable domain, completed using reference TRBV5-5 and TRBJ1-1, is DAGVTQSPTHLIKTRGQQVTLRCSPISGHKSVSWYQQVLGQGPQFIFQYYEKEERGRGNFPDRFSARQFPNYSSELNVNALLLGDSALYLCASSLDGITDAFFGQGTRLTVV.